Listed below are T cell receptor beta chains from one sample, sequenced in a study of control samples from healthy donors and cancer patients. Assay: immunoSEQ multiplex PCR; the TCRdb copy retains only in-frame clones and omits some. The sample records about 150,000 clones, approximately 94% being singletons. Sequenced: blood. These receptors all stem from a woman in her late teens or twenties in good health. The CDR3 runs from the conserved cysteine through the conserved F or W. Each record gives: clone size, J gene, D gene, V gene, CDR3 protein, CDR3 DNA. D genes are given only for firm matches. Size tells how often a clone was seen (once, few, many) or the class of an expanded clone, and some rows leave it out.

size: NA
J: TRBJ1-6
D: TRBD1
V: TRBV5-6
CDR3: CASSPTRQGWNSPLHF
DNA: TGTGCCAGCAGCCCGACTAGACAGGGGTGGAATTCACCCCTCCACTTT

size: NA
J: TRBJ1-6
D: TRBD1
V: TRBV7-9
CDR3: CASSLTGTGESPLHF
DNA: TGTGCCAGCAGCTTGACAGGGACAGGGGAATCACCCCTCCACTTT

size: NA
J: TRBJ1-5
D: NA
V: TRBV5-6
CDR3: CASSLANGPQHF
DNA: TGTGCCAGCAGCTTGGCCAATGGACCCCAGCATTTT

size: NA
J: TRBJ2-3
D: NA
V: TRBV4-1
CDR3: CASSPGPLTDTQYF
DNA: TGCGCCAGCAGCCCGGGACCGCTGACAGATACGCAGTATTTT

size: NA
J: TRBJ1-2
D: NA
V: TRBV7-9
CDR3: CASSLSPVQGYGYTF
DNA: TGTGCCAGCAGCTTAAGTCCTGTCCAAGGGTATGGCTACACCTTC

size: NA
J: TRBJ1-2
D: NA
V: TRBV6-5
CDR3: CASSYLGEFNYGYTF
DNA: TGTGCCAGCAGTTATCTAGGGGAATTTAACTATGGCTACACCTTC

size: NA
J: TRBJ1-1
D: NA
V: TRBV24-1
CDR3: CATSDSMGGRGAFF
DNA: TGTGCCACCAGTGACTCTATGGGGGGCCGCGGAGCTTTCTTT

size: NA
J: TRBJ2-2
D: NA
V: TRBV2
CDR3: CASSTRGRSGELFF
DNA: TGTGCCAGCAGTACTAGGGGAAGATCTGGGGAGCTGTTTTTT

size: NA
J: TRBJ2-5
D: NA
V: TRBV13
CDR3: CASSLEGVETQYF
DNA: TGTGCCAGCAGCTTAGAAGGGGTAGAGACCCAGTACTTC

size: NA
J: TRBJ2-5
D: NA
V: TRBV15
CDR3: CATSRDRETQYF
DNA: TGTGCCACCAGCAGAGATCGGGAGACCCAGTACTTC

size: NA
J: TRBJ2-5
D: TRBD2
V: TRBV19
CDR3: CASNPRGGRETQYF
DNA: TGTGCCAGTAATCCGCGGGGGGGTAGAGAGACCCAGTACTTC

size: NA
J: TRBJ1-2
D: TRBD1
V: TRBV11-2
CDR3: CASSWDRIGPYTF
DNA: TGTGCCAGCAGCTGGGACAGGATAGGGCCCTACACCTTC

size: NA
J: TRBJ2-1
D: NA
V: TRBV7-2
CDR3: CASSELGEQFF
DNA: TGTGCCAGCAGCGAACTCGGAGAGCAGTTCTTC

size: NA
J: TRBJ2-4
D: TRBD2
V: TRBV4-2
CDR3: CASSQDPSGGSLAKNIQYF
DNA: TGTGCCAGCAGCCAAGACCCTAGCGGGGGGTCTTTAGCCAAAAACATTCAGTACTTC

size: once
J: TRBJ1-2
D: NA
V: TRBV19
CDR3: CASSIYWGEGYTF
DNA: TGTGCCAGTAGTATTTACTGGGGGGAAGGCTACACCTTC

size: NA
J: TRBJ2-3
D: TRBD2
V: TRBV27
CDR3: CASRLAGSGVTDTQYF
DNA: TGTGCCAGCAGACTGGCAGGTAGCGGGGTGACAGATACGCAGTATTTT

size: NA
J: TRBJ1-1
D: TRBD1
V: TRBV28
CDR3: CASSKHRGGNTEAFF
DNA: TGTGCCAGCAGTAAACACAGGGGGGGGAACACTGAAGCTTTCTTT

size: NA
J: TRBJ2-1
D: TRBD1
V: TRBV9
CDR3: CASSVSRQGDYNEQFF
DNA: TGTGCCAGCAGCGTAAGCAGGCAGGGGGACTACAATGAGCAGTTCTTC

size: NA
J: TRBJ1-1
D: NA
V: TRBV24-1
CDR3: CATSDFWHTEAFF
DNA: TGTGCCACCAGTGATTTCTGGCACACTGAAGCTTTCTTT

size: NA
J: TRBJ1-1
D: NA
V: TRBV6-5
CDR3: CASSLYGARGGTEAFF
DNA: TGTGCCAGCAGTTTATATGGGGCCCGAGGGGGCACTGAAGCTTTCTTT

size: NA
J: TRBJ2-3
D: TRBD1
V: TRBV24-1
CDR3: CATSKGTGYTDTQYF
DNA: TGTGCCACCAGTAAAGGGACAGGATACACAGATACGCAGTATTTT

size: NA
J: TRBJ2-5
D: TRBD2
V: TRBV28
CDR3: CASSLSGLAGRETQYF
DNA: TGTGCCAGCAGTTTATCCGGACTAGCGGGCCGAGAGACCCAGTACTTC

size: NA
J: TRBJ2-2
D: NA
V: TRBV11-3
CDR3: CAGSEITIRDSGELFF
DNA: TGTGCCGGCAGCGAAATCACGATCAGGGATTCCGGGGAGCTGTTTTTT

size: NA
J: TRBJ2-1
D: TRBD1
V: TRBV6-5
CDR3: CASSYSQGYYNEQFF
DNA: TGTGCCAGCAGTTACTCACAGGGGTATTACAATGAGCAGTTCTTC

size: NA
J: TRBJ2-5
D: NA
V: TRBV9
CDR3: CASSVGGAKQETQYF
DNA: TGTGCCAGCAGCGTAGGAGGGGCGAAACAAGAGACCCAGTACTTC

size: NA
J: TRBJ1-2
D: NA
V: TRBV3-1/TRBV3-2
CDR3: CASSQASYGYTF
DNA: TGTGCCAGCAGCCAAGCCAGCTATGGCTACACCTTC

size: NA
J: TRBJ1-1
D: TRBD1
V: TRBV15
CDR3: CATSRDRVNTEAFF
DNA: TGTGCCACCAGCCGGGACAGGGTGAACACTGAAGCTTTCTTT